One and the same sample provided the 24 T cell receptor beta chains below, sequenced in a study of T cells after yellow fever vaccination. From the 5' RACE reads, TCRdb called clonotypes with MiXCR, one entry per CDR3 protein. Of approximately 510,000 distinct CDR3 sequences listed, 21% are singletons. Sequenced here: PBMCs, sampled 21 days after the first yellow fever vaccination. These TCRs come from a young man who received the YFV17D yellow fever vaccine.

CDR3 in DNA: TGCAGTGCTAGAGATCGAAAGGGGAGGCGTGAGACCCAGTACTTC. Translation gives CSARDRKGRRETQYF. The J gene is TRBJ2-5, the V gene TRBV20-1; a weak D match, TRBD2 (6 bases). This CDR3 spans 15 amino acids. The germline CDR1 and CDR2 sequences are DFQATT and SNEGSKA (reference sequence). The V gene lost 0 bases and the J gene lost 5 bases, with 16 bases spanning the gap.

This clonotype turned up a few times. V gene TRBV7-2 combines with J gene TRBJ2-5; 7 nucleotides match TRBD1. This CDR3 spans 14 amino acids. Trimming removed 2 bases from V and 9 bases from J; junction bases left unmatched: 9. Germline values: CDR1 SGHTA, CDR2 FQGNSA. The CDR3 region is CASSLIGGARPQYF. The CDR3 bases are TGTGCCAGCAGCTTAATAGGGGGCGCCCGGCCCCAGTACTTC. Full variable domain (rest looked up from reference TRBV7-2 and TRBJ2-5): GAGVSQSPSNKVTEKGKDVELRCDPISGHTALYWYRQSLGQGLEFLIYFQGNSAPDKSGLPSDRFSAERTGGSVSTLTIQRTQQEDSAVYLCASSLIGGARPQYFGPGTRLLVL.

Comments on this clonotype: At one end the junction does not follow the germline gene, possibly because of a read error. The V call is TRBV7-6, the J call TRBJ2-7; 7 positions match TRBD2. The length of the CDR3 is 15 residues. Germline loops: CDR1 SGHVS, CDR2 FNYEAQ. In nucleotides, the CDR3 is TGTGCCAGCAGTCGGGAGGCAGGATACTCCTACGATCAGTACTTC. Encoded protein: CASSREAGYSYDQYF. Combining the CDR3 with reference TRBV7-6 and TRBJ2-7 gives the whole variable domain GAGVSQSPRYKVTKRGQDVALRCDPISGHVSLYWYRQALGQGPEFLTYFNYEAQQDKSGLPNDRFSAERPEGSISTLTIQRTEQRDSAMYRCASSREAGYSYDQYFGPGTRLTVT.

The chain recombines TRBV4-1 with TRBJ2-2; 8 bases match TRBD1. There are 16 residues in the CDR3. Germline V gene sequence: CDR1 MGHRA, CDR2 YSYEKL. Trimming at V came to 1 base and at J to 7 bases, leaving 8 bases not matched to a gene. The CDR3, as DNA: TGCGCCAGCAGCCAAGGGGGCAGGGGGCTGCACGGGGAGCTGTTTTTT. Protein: CASSQGGRGLHGELFF.

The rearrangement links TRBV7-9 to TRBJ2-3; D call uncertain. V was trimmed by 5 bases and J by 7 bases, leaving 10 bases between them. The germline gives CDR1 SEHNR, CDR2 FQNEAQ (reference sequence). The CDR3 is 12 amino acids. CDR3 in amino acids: CASSMGSHTQYF. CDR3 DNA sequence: TGTGCCAGCAGCATGGGCAGTCATACGCAGTATTTT. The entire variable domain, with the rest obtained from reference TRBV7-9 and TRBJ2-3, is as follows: DTGVSQNPRHKITKRGQNVTFRCDPISEHNRLYWYRQTLGQGPEFLTYFQNEAQLEKSRLLSDRFSAERPKGSFSTLEIQRTEQGDSAMYLCASSMGSHTQYFGPGTRLTVL.

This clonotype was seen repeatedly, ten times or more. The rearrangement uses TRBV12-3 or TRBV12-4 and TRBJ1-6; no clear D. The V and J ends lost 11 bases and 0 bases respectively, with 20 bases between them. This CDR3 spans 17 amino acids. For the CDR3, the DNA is TGTGCCTCTAGACACCAAATACAACCCTCCTATAATTCACCCCTCCACTTT. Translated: CASRHQIQPSYNSPLHF.

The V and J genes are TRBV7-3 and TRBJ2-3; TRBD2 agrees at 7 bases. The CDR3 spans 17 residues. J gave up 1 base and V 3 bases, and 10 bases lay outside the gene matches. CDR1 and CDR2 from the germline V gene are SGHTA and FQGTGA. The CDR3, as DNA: TGTGCCAGCAGCTTTCGGCTTCGGGGGGACCGCACAGATACGCAGTATTTT. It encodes CASSFRLRGDRTDTQYF.

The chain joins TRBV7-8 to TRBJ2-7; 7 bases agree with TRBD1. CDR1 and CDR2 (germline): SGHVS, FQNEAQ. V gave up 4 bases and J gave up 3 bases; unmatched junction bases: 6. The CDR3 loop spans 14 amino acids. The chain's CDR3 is CASSSQGPGYEQYF. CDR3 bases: TGTGCCAGCAGCTCACAGGGGCCCGGCTACGAGCAGTACTTC.

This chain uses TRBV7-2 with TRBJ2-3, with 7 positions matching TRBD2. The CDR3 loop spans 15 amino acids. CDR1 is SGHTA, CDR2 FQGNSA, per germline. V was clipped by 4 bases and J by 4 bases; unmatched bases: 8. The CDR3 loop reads CASSSSGTVSDTQYF. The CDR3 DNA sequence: TGTGCCAGCAGCTCTAGCGGTACGGTTTCAGATACGCAGTATTTT. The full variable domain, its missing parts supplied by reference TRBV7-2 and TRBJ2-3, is GAGVSQSPSNKVTEKGKDVELRCDPISGHTALYWYRQSLGQGLEFLIYFQGNSAPDKSGLPSDRFSAERTGGSVSTLTIQRTQQEDSAVYLCASSSSGTVSDTQYFGPGTRLTVL.

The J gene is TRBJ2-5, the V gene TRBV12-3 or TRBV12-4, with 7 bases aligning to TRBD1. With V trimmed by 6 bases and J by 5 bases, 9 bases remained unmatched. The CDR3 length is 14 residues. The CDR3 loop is CASSPRQGVETQYF. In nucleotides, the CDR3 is TGTGCCAGCAGCCCCCGTCAGGGGGTTGAGACCCAGTACTTC.

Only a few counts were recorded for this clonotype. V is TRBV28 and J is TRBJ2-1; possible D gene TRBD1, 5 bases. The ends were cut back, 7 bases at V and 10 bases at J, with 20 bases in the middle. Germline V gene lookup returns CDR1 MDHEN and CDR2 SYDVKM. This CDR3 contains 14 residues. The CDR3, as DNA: TGTGCCAGCACTAAACAGGCGCCTCTAGGGGAGCAGTTCTTC. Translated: CASTKQAPLGEQFF.

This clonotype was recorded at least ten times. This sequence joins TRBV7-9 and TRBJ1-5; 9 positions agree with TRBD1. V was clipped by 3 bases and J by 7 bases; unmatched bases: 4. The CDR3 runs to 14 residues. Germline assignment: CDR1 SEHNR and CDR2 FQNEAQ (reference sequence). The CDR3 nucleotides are TGTGCCAGCAGCTTGGGACAGGGCACGCAGCCCCAGCATTTT. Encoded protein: CASSLGQGTQPQHF.

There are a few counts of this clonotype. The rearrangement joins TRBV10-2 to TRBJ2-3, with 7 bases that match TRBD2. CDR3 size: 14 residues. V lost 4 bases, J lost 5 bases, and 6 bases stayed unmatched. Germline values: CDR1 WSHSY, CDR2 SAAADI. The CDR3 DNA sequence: TGCGCCAGCAGTGCGACTAGCTGGAAAGATACGCAGTATTTT. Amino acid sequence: CASSATSWKDTQYF.

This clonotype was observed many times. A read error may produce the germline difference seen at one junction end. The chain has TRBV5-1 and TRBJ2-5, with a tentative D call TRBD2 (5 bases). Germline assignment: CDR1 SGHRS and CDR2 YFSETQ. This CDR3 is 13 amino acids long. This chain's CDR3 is CASSLEGQETQYF. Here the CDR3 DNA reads TGTGCCAGCAGCTTAGAGGGCCAAGAGACCCAGTACTTC.

In DNA form, the CDR3 reads TGTGCCAGCAGTCAAAACCAGGGTGGAGAGACCCAGTACTTC. Its translation: CASSQNQGGETQYF. The chain employs TRBV7-3 and TRBJ2-5, with TRBD1 as a possible D gene (5 bases). The V gene lost 6 bases and the J gene lost 4 bases, with 15 bases spanning the gap. The CDR3 consists of 14 residues. The germline V gene has CDR1 SGHTA and CDR2 FQGTGA.

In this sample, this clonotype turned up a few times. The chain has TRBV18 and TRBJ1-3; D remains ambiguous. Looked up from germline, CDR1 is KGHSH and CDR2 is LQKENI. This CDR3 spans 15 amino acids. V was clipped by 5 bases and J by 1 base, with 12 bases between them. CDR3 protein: CASSGIEGSGNTIYF. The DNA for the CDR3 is TGTGCCAGCTCAGGAATTGAGGGATCTGGAAACACCATATATTTT.

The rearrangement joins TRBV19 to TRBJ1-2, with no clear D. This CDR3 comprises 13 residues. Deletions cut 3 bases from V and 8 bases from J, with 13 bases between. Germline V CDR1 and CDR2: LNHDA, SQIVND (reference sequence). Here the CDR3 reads CASSIPALWGYTF. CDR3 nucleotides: TGTGCCAGTAGTATTCCCGCGTTGTGGGGCTACACCTTC.

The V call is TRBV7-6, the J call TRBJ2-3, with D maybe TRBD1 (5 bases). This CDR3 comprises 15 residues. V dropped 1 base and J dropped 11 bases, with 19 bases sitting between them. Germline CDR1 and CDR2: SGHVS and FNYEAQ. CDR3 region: CASSLVWANQGEQYF. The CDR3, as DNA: TGTGCCAGCAGCTTAGTGTGGGCTAACCAAGGGGAGCAGTATTTT.

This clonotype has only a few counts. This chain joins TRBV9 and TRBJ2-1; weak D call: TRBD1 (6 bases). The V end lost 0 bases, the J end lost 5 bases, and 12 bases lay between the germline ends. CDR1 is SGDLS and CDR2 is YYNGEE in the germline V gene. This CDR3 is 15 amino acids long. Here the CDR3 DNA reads TGTGCCAGCAGCGTAGTTGGGGGCGCGCACAATGAGCAGTTCTTC. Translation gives CASSVVGGAHNEQFF.

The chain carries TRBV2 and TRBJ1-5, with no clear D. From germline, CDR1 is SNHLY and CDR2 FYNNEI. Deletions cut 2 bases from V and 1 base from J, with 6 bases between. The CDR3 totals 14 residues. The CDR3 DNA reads TGTGCCAGCAGTGAACGAGGGAGCAATCAGCCCCAGCATTTT. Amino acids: CASSERGSNQPQHF.

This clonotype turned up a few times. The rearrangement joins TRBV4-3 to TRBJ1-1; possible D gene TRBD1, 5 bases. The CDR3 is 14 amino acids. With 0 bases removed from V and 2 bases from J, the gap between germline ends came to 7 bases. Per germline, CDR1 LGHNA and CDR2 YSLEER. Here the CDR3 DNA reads TGCGCCAGCAGCCAAGATGGGGACAACACTGAAGCTTTCTTT. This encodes CASSQDGDNTEAFF.

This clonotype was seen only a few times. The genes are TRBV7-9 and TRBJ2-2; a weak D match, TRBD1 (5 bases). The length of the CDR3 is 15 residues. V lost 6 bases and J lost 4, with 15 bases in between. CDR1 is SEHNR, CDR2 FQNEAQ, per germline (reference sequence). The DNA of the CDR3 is TGTGCCAGCAGTTCAGGGTCTATAGGCACCGGGGAGCTGTTTTTT. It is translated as CASSSGSIGTGELFF. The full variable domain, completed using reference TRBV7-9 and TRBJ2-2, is DTGVSQNPRHKITKRGQNVTFRCDPISEHNRLYWYRQTLGQGPEFLTYFQNEAQLEKSRLLSDRFSAERPKGSFSTLEIQRTEQGDSAMYLCASSSGSIGTGELFFGEGSRLTVL.

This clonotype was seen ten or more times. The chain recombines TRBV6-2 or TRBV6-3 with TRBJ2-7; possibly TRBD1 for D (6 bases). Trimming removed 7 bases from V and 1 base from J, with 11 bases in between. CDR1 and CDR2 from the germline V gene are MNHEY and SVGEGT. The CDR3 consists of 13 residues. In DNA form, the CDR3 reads TGTGCCAGCACAGTCGGACAGTCCTACGAGCAGTACTTC. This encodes CASTVGQSYEQYF.

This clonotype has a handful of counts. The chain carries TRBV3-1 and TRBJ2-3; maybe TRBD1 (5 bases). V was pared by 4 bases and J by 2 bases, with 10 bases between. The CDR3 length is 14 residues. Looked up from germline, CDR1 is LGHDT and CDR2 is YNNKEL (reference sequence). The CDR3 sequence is CASSPLRDTDTQYF. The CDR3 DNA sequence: TGTGCCAGCAGCCCCCTCAGGGACACAGATACGCAGTATTTT.